This paragraph covers one TCR beta chain sequence. Its antigen is unknown. At one of its ends the junction is not consistent with the germline gene, which may arise from a read error. The template was RNA from unsorted bulk tissue. This sample is drawn from a study of tumor and adjacent non-tumor tissue in lung cancer. Across the study: Patients comprised 12 adenocarcinoma, 2 squamous cell carcinoma and 1 small cell lung cancer. Stage I to III disease affected ten to eleven men and roughly 5 women aged about 30 to 76.

This CDR3 is 16 amino acids long. CDR1 is LNHDA and CDR2 is SQIVND in the germline V gene (reference sequence). TCRbeta libraries were built with three rounds of nested PCR, modified from ARM-PCR. TCRdb itself ran the multiplex PCR reads through MiXCR, one entry per CDR3 protein. The repertoire holds about 75,000 distinct CDR3 sequences, with about three quarters as singletons. Points from the study as a whole: In normal lung, the top 100 clones were significantly more dominant than in tumor. TCR diversity was significantly greater in tumor than normal lung tissue.

Sequencing was done on a sample of lung tumor tissue. J is TRBJ2-2 and V is TRBV19, with 13 bases identical to TRBD2. The clonotype comes from a woman between 45 and 65 years old with non-small cell lung cancer. The CDR3 sequence: CVSSSGTSGNTGELFF. CDR3 in DNA: TGTGTCAGTAGTTCAGGGACTAGCGGGAACACCGGGGAGCTGTTTTTC. Together with reference TRBV19 and TRBJ2-2, the CDR3 gives the full variable domain: DGGITQSPKYLFRKEGQNVTLSCEQNLNHDAMYWYRQDPGQGLRLIYYSQIVNDFQKGDIAEGYSVSREKKESFPLTVTSAQKNPTAFYLCVSSSGTSGNTGELFFGEGSRLTVL.